These 17 T cell receptor beta chains were sequenced from one sample in a study of blood T cell repertoires in COVID-19. Generated by immunoSEQ multiplex PCR, the TCRdb table keeps only in-frame clones and is missing some. The sample has about 370,000 clones, more than 70% seen once. The sequenced sample consisted of peripheral blood. The receptors here all came from a woman aged 30 to 39 with COVID-19, enrolled during active disease.

The J gene is TRBJ1-6, the V gene TRBV6-2 or TRBV6-3; 7 bases agree with TRBD1. Germline V lookup: CDR1 MNHEY, CDR2 SVGEGT. With V trimmed by 6 bases and J by 0 bases, 8 bases remained unmatched. The CDR3 covers 17 residues. CDR3 DNA sequence: TGTGCCAGCAGCCGTAACAGGGGCAGCTCCTATAATTCACCCCTCCACTTT. It specifies CASSRNRGSSYNSPLHF.

The chain has TRBV19 and TRBJ1-2; 8 bases are a match to TRBD1. Germline V CDR1 and CDR2: LNHDA, SQIVND (reference sequence). The trim removed 6 bases at V and 8 bases at J, leaving 11 bases unmatched. The CDR3 is 14 amino acids. The CDR3 bases are TGTGCCAGTAGAGTGGTAGGACAGGGCCTAGGCTACACCTTC. Translating gives CASRVVGQGLGYTF.

The chain combines TRBV9 with TRBJ1-1; 8 bases line up with TRBD1. With 0 bases clipped from V and 0 bases from J, the junction kept 7 bases outside the gene matches. Per germline, CDR1 SGDLS and CDR2 YYNGEE. The CDR3 contains 17 residues. The DNA for the CDR3 is TGTGCCAGCAGCGTAGCGAGGACAGGGAACCTGAACACTGAAGCTTTCTTT. Translated: CASSVARTGNLNTEAFF.

The chain is built from TRBV4-3 and TRBJ2-3; D possibly corresponds to TRBD2 (6 bases). The germline V gene encodes CDR1 LGHNA and CDR2 YSLEER. The CDR3 runs 16 residues. The V gene lost 1 base and the J gene lost 0 bases, with 11 bases spanning the gap. The CDR3 nucleotides are TGCGCCAGCAGCCAAGGGCGGGGCCGGAGCACAGATACGCAGTATTTT. This sequence encodes CASSQGRGRSTDTQYF.

This clone was seen only once. The V and J genes are TRBV4-3 and TRBJ2-3, with 9 nucleotides matching TRBD2. The CDR3 contains 16 residues. J was trimmed by 4 bases and V by 2 bases; bases with no gene match: 7. CDR1 and CDR2 (germline): LGHNA, YSLEER. CDR3 loop: CASSQPPGLAPDTQYF. The CDR3 nucleotides are TGCGCCAGCAGCCAACCCCCGGGACTAGCCCCAGATACGCAGTATTTT.

V usage is TRBV3-1 (or the pseudogene TRBV3-2) and J usage is TRBJ2-5, with TRBD1 as a possible D gene (6 bases). The CDR3 spans 16 residues. The germline V gene has CDR1 LGHDT and CDR2 YNNKEL (reference sequence). Between the trimmed V and J ends, which lost 4 bases and 2 bases, there was a span of 17 bases. The CDR3: CASSPRTALPQETQYF. CDR3 sequence (DNA): TGTGCCAGCAGCCCACGGACAGCCCTACCTCAAGAGACCCAGTACTTC.

This chain connects TRBV7-9 to TRBJ2-1; tentatively, D is TRBD2 (5 bases). CDR1 and CDR2 from the germline V gene are SEHNR and FQNEAQ (reference sequence). Between the trimmed V and J ends, which lost 4 bases and 6 bases, there was a span of 19 bases. This CDR3 has 16 residues. The CDR3 DNA follows: TGTGCCAGCAGCTCCCTCGCGGGTGAACCCTCCAATGAGCAGTTCTTC. It encodes CASSSLAGEPSNEQFF.

The CDR3 is CASSYPIRDRVYNEQFF. In DNA form, the CDR3 reads TGTGCCAGCAGTTACCCTATCCGGGACAGGGTCTACAATGAGCAGTTCTTC. The V gene is TRBV6-2 or TRBV6-3, the J gene TRBJ2-1; 9 nucleotides line up with TRBD1. CDR3 length: 17 residues. Germline V gene data show CDR1 as MNHEY and CDR2 as SVGEGT. V lost 2 bases to trimming and J lost 3 bases; unmatched junction nucleotides: 8.

The chain recombines TRBV13 with TRBJ1-1, with D possibly being TRBD1 (5 bases). Germline CDR1 is PRHDT and CDR2 is FYEKMQ (reference sequence). The length of the CDR3 is 17 residues. Trimming pared 5 bases from V and 3 bases from J, leaving 22 bases between. The CDR3 region is CASSLRSQGLWDTEAFF. CDR3 nucleotides: TGTGCCAGCAGCCTGAGGTCGCAGGGTCTGTGGGACACTGAAGCTTTCTTT.

The CDR3 DNA follows: TGTGCCAGCTCACGGTTGGGCGATTCACCCCTCCACTTT. It is translated as CASSRLGDSPLHF. J is TRBJ1-6 and V is TRBV18; the D is unclear. V was pared by 4 bases and J by 8 bases, with 9 bases between. The CDR3 extends over 13 amino acids. Germline lookup yields CDR1 KGHSH and CDR2 LQKENI.

The chain recombines TRBV27 with TRBJ2-5; D is perhaps TRBD2 (5 bases). CDR1 and CDR2 from the germline V gene are MNHEY and SMNVEV (reference sequence). This CDR3 comprises 14 residues. Trimming cost V 3 bases and J 3 bases, with 11 bases left between them. The CDR3 sequence is CASSFSSTKETQYF. The DNA of the CDR3 is TGTGCCAGCAGTTTTTCCTCGACTAAAGAGACCCAGTACTTC.

The V and J genes are TRBV4-3 and TRBJ2-7; 10 bases fit TRBD2. This CDR3 spans 14 amino acids. Trimming removed 4 bases from V and 4 bases from J; junction bases left unmatched: 4. The germline CDR1 and CDR2 sequences are LGHNA and YSLEER. CDR3 bases: TGCGCCAGCAGCCTAACACTAGCGGGATACGAGCAGTACTTC. Its protein product is CASSLTLAGYEQYF.

The chain uses TRBV28 and TRBJ1-3, with a tentative D call TRBD1 (6 bases). CDR1 is MDHEN, CDR2 SYDVKM, per germline. CDR3 length: 17 amino acids. Trimming cost V 2 bases and J 1 base, with 15 bases left between them. The CDR3 DNA reads as TGTGCCAGCAGTTTAGATGGCAGGGGCACTTCTGGAAACACCATATATTTT. Translated, it gives CASSLDGRGTSGNTIYF.

The chain couples TRBV27 to TRBJ1-1; 10 nucleotides match TRBD1. Trimming at V came to 1 base and at J to 5 bases, leaving 13 bases not matched to a gene. The CDR3 extends over 18 amino acids. In germline, CDR1 is MNHEY, CDR2 SMNVEV (reference sequence). The CDR3 is CASSLYGQGVRRRTEAFF. In DNA form, the CDR3 reads TGTGCCAGCAGTTTATACGGACAGGGGGTTCGTAGGCGGACTGAAGCTTTCTTT.

The J gene is TRBJ2-7, the V gene TRBV6-2 or TRBV6-3; TRBD1 is a possible D gene (5 bases). CDR1 and CDR2 from the germline V gene are MNHEY and SVGEGT. V was clipped by 5 bases and J by 2 bases, with 13 bases between them. The CDR3 extends over 14 amino acids. The CDR3 reads CASSEASDTYEQYV. The CDR3 DNA reads as TGTGCCAGCAGTGAGGCGTCGGACACCTACGAGCAGTACGTC.

The chain joins TRBV27 to TRBJ2-7; 8 nucleotides line up with TRBD1. The length of the CDR3 is 15 residues. The junction had 15 bases not matched to a gene; V was cut back by 10 bases and J by 4 bases. Germline V lookup: CDR1 MNHEY, CDR2 SMNVEV (reference sequence). CDR3 amino acids: CATSPWRQGAYEQYF. For the CDR3, the DNA is TGTGCCACCTCGCCTTGGAGGCAGGGGGCGTACGAGCAGTACTTC.

This chain connects TRBV19 to TRBJ1-2, with 8 positions matching TRBD1. CDR1 is LNHDA and CDR2 is SQIVND in the germline V gene (reference sequence). J was trimmed by 5 bases and V by 7 bases; bases with no gene match: 3. This CDR3 spans 12 amino acids. The CDR3 sequence: CASTQGAYGYTF. The CDR3, as DNA: TGTGCCAGTACTCAGGGGGCTTATGGCTACACCTTC.